This section outlines one T cell receptor beta chain sequence together with its context. Its antigen is currently unknown. These data are taken from a study of cytomegalovirus exposure and HLA in healthy donors. The primer mix had 60 Vbeta and 13 Jbeta primers. Repertoires were generated with immunoSEQ multiplex PCR, while TCRdb's copy carries only in-frame clones and drops some. The data show 200,000 to 250,000 clones, approximately 81% seen once. Germline V lookup: CDR1 LNHDA, CDR2 SQIVND (reference sequence). The CDR3 is 14 residues long. V lost 6 bases and J lost 3; bases outside the gene matches: 3. Findings and caveats of the study: Some TCR beta chains (roughly 160 of them) were listed as cytomegalovirus-associated.

Sequencing was performed on PBMCs. The TCR comes from a man aged 25 to 40 in good health and CMV-seronegative. The chain uses TRBV19 and TRBJ1-2; TRBD1 aligns across 11 bases. The CDR3 loop reads CASRGTGGHYGYTF. The DNA for the CDR3 is TGTGCCAGTAGGGGGACAGGGGGACACTATGGCTACACCTTC.